The sequence of this T cell receptor beta chain was determined in a study of regulatory T cells in long-lasting Graves disease. CDR3 regions were amplified by Arm-PCR using iRepertoire HTBI primers to build TCR beta libraries. TCRdb analysed the multiplex PCR reads with MiXCR anew, one entry per CDR3 protein. The table lists roughly 610,000 distinct CDR3 sequences, under 20% of them singletons. Documented time point: newly diagnosed GD, antithyroid drugs for less than 3 months. RNA isolated from PBMCs was used to make the TCR library. The CDR3 extends over 19 amino acids. Trimming stripped 4 bases from V and 0 bases from J, with 25 bases between. Looked up from germline, CDR1 is SGHRS and CDR2 is YFSETQ. The sample was also reused in another study, on T cells in Graves' hyperthyroidism and ophthalmopathy.

The V call is TRBV5-1, the J call TRBJ1-1; D is unclear. This clonotype was sampled from a woman aged 25 to 39 with Graves disease. The sample in question was peripheral blood mononuclear cells (PBMCs), obtained at new diagnosis, from a patient treated with antithyroid drugs. CDR3 nucleotides: TGCGCCAGCAGCCTTGGGCGAACCGGGATAGAAAGCATGAACACTGAAGCTTTCTTT. Translated: CASSLGRTGIESMNTEAFF.